The next 26 T cell receptor beta chains were all read from a single sample in a study of regulatory T cells in long-lasting Graves disease. Time point specified: newly diagnosed GD, antithyroid drugs for less than 3 months. From RNA extracted from PBMCs, the TCR library was made. The TCR beta library used iRepertoire HTBI primers with Arm-PCR amplification of CDR3. One entry per CDR3 protein, called by TCRdb with MiXCR from the multiplex PCR reads. The table has about 440,000 distinct CDR3 sequences, 14% to 15% seen once. The same specimen was also included in a second study, on T cells in Graves' hyperthyroidism and ophthalmopathy.

Sample: peripheral blood mononuclear cells (PBMCs), taken at new diagnosis, from a patient treated with antithyroid drugs. These receptors were obtained from a woman in her twenties or thirties with Graves disease.

There are many counts of this clonotype. This rearrangement joins TRBV3-1 to TRBJ2-7; no clear D. Germline CDR1 LGHDT, CDR2 YNNKEL (reference sequence). The V end lost 4 bases, the J end lost 7 bases, and 8 bases lay between the germline ends. There are 11 residues in the CDR3. CDR3 DNA: TGTGCCAGCAGCCGCGCCCTGGAGCAGTACTTC. Residues: CASSRALEQYF.

In this sample, this clonotype turned up many times. The chain recombines TRBV12-3 or TRBV12-4 with TRBJ2-3; TRBD1 matches at 9 bases. This CDR3 has 15 amino acids. With 5 bases clipped from V and 5 bases from J, the junction kept 8 bases outside the gene matches. The CDR3 coding sequence is TGTGCCAGCAGTACAGGGGGCGGATTACAAGATACGCAGTATTTT. Its translation is CASSTGGGLQDTQYF.

This clonotype was counted a few times. V is TRBV29-1 and J is TRBJ2-3; D not resolved. The ends were cut back, 5 bases at V and 6 bases at J, with 6 bases in the middle. The CDR3 covers 10 residues. Germline V lookup: CDR1 SQVTM, CDR2 ANQGSEA. CDR3 amino acids: CSVYLDTQYF. The CDR3 DNA reads TGCAGCGTTTACCTTGATACGCAGTATTTT.

This clonotype came up a few times. The chain is built from TRBV12-5 and TRBJ2-2; 7 nucleotides match TRBD2. Germline CDR1 LGHNT, CDR2 FRNRAP. V lost 0 bases to trimming and J lost 5 bases; unmatched junction nucleotides: 6. This CDR3 contains 16 residues. CDR3 in DNA: TGTGCTAGTGGTTTGGTTGGGCGGGAGAGGACCGGGGAGCTGTTTTTT. Its protein product is CASGLVGRERTGELFF.

This clonotype has a count of ten or more. This chain connects TRBV28 to TRBJ2-1; 13 nucleotides agree with TRBD2. CDR1 MDHEN and CDR2 SYDVKM come from the germline V gene. This CDR3 has 15 residues. The trim removed 4 bases at V and 9 bases at J, leaving 6 bases unmatched. This chain's CDR3 is CASSWTSGSTREQFF. As DNA, the CDR3 is TGTGCCAGCAGTTGGACTAGCGGGAGCACCCGTGAGCAGTTCTTC.

Remarks on this clonotype: Being one base from a much bigger clone, this may be a read error. The CDR3 carries no conserved terminal phenylalanine or tryptophan, so it likely arises from a read error. The chain combines TRBV3-1 with TRBJ2-5, with 9 bases matching TRBD1. Unmatched junction bases numbered 3, after V lost 2 bases and J lost 5 bases. Per germline, CDR1 LGHDT and CDR2 YNNKEL (reference sequence). The CDR3 runs 14 residues. In DNA, the CDR3 is TGTGCCAGCAGCCAAACAGGGGGCTGGGAGACCCAGTACTCC. Translation gives CASSQTGGWETQYS.

There are many counts of this clonotype. The chain has TRBV4-1 and TRBJ1-1; 7 bases are a match to TRBD1. Unmatched junction bases numbered 5, after V lost 2 bases and J lost 5 bases. CDR1 is MGHRA, CDR2 YSYEKL, per germline. This CDR3 has 14 residues. This chain's CDR3 is CASSQPTRGTEAFF. CDR3 in DNA: TGCGCCAGCAGCCAACCCACCAGGGGGACTGAAGCTTTCTTT.

This clonotype was seen at least ten times. The chain has TRBV27 and TRBJ1-5, with D uncertain. Germline-derived CDR1 and CDR2 are MNHEY and SMNVEV (reference sequence). The germline V and J ends were trimmed by 4 bases and 4 bases, with 5 bases remaining between them. This CDR3 has 12 residues. CDR3 bases: TGTGCCAGCAGTTCATTTAATCAGCCCCAGCATTTT. This gives the protein CASSSFNQPQHF.

Points on this clonotype: Given a much more abundant clone one base away, this may be a read error. This CDR3 is missing its conserved last phenylalanine or tryptophan, likely due to a read error. The chain uses TRBV20-1 and TRBJ1-6; tentative D call: TRBD1 (5 bases). The CDR3 length is 15 residues. Per germline, CDR1 DFQATT and CDR2 SNEGSKA (reference sequence). Trimming pared 6 bases from V and 6 bases from J, leaving 18 bases between. The CDR3 spells CSAAGLQRGNSPLHL. As DNA, the CDR3 is TGCAGTGCGGCGGGACTCCAACGCGGTAATTCACCCCTCCACCTT.

V is TRBV5-6 and J is TRBJ1-1; D is unresolved. The CDR3 runs to 15 residues. Germline CDR1 SGHDT, CDR2 YYEEEE. Trimming took off 0 bases at V and 4 bases at J, with 13 bases between the two ends. This CDR3 reads CASSLDGFESTEAFF. The CDR3, as DNA: TGTGCCAGCAGCTTGGACGGGTTCGAAAGCACTGAAGCTTTCTTT.

The chain uses TRBV2 and TRBJ2-1; 7 bases align to TRBD1. The CDR3 consists of 13 residues. Germline trimming cut 9 bases from V and 6 bases from J; bases unmatched to any gene: 8. Per the germline V gene, CDR1 is SNHLY and CDR2 is FYNNEI. This chain's CDR3 is CARGTGTANEQFF. The CDR3 DNA reads TGTGCCAGAGGAACTGGGACAGCCAATGAGCAGTTCTTC.

The V gene is TRBV18, the J gene TRBJ1-4, with no clear D. The V gene lost 2 bases and the J gene lost 5 bases, with 6 bases spanning the gap. The CDR3 length is 13 residues. Germline CDR1 and CDR2: KGHSH and LQKENI. CDR3 in amino acids: CASSPDWNEKLFF. DNA for the CDR3: TGTGCCAGCTCACCAGACTGGAATGAAAAACTGTTTTTT.

This chain links TRBV7-9 with TRBJ1-3, with D unresolved. Germline-derived CDR1 and CDR2 are SEHNR and FQNEAQ (reference sequence). This CDR3 has 16 residues. V was pared by 2 bases and J by 0 bases, with 11 bases between. The CDR3 region has the DNA TGTGCCAGCAGCTTAACGATGGGCGACTCTGGAAACACCATATATTTT. This gives the protein CASSLTMGDSGNTIYF.

In this sample, this clonotype turned up many times. CDR3 protein: CASSYEGASGELFF. CDR3 sequence (DNA): TGTGCCAGCAGCTATGAAGGAGCATCGGGGGAGCTGTTTTTT. The chain has TRBV11-3 and TRBJ2-2; unclear D gene. Trimming pared 4 bases from V and 8 bases from J, leaving 14 bases between. The germline V gene has CDR1 SGHNT and CDR2 YENEEA. The CDR3 length is 14 residues.

This sequence joins TRBV19 and TRBJ2-1; maybe TRBD2 (5 bases). The CDR3 sequence is 15 residues long. Germline V gene data show CDR1 as LNHDA and CDR2 as SQIVND (reference sequence). Between the trimmed V and J ends, which lost 5 bases and 0 bases, there was a span of 11 bases. CDR3: CASSVAQSSYNEQFF. The CDR3 region has the DNA TGTGCCAGTAGTGTAGCGCAGAGCTCCTACAATGAGCAGTTCTTC.

This clonotype has at least ten counts. The chain is built from TRBV29-1 and TRBJ1-2, with TRBD1 matching over 8 bases. Germline V gene sequence: CDR1 SQVTM, CDR2 ANQGSEA. CDR3 length equals 13 residues. J was trimmed by 8 bases and V by 2 bases; bases with no gene match: 7. DNA for the CDR3: TGCAGCGTTGAACTTCTGGACAGGGTCGGCTACACCTTC. This gives the protein CSVELLDRVGYTF.

This clonotype was picked up many times. This chain uses TRBV12-3 or TRBV12-4 with TRBJ2-3; 9 bases are shared with TRBD2. The CDR3 consists of 15 residues. The ends lost 6 bases at V and 6 bases at J; junction bases unmatched: 10. CDR3 nucleotides: TGTGCCAGCAGACCCGGGACTAGCCGCCGTGATACGCAGTATTTT. This gives the protein CASRPGTSRRDTQYF.

A remark on this clonotype: One junction end disagrees with the germline gene, perhaps due to a read error. The gene calls are TRBV28 and TRBJ2-7, with no clear D. This CDR3 is 12 amino acids long. Germline V gene lookup returns CDR1 MDHEN and CDR2 SYDVKM. The CDR3 reads CASSPSDYEQYF. CDR3 nucleotides: TGCGCCAGCAGCCCTTCAGACTACGAGCAGTACTTC. The full variable domain, in which reference TRBV28 and TRBJ2-7 provide the parts outside the CDR3, is DVKVTQSSRYLVKRTGEKVFLECVQDMDHENMFWYRQDPGLGLRLIYFSYDVKMKEKGDIPEGYSVSREKKERFSLILESASTNQTSMYLCASSPSDYEQYFGPGTRLTVT.

There are many counts of this clonotype. The J gene is TRBJ2-1, the V gene TRBV5-1; 8 bases match TRBD1. The CDR3 is made up of 14 amino acids. Germline V gene data show CDR1 as SGHRS and CDR2 as YFSETQ. V lost 3 bases to trimming and J lost 9 bases; unmatched junction nucleotides: 8. This CDR3 is CASSSGQGRTEQFF. Written as DNA, the CDR3 is TGCGCCAGCAGCTCAGGACAGGGAAGAACTGAGCAGTTCTTC.

This clonotype was recorded a few times. The chain recombines TRBV6-2 or TRBV6-3 with TRBJ1-2; D unresolved. Trimming left V 5 bases short and J 9 bases short, with 25 bases between. CDR1 and CDR2 (germline): MNHEY, SVGEGT. This CDR3 comprises 16 residues. The CDR3 region is CASSDRPVAGRNSYTF. CDR3 nucleotides: TGTGCCAGCAGTGACCGACCTGTGGCGGGTCGCAATAGCTACACCTTC.

The chain recombines TRBV24-1 with TRBJ2-7; D might be TRBD1 (6 bases). Germline V gene sequence: CDR1 KGHDR, CDR2 SFDVKD. CDR3 length: 14 residues. V dropped 3 bases and J dropped 5 bases, with 13 bases sitting between them. The CDR3 reads CATSDRTRGNEQYF. The DNA of the CDR3 is TGTGCCACCAGTGATCGAACCAGGGGAAACGAGCAGTACTTC.

This clonotype was detected many times. The rearrangement uses TRBV6-5 and TRBJ1-1; TRBD1 matches at 10 bases. This CDR3 is built from 14 residues. V was clipped by 4 bases and J by 13 bases; unmatched bases: 12. Germline lookup yields CDR1 MNHEY and CDR2 SVGAGI. The CDR3 DNA follows: TGTGCCAGCAGTTTGAAGGACAGGGGGAGACTCCGTTTCTTT. Translated: CASSLKDRGRLRFF.

The sample holds many counts of this clonotype. The V call is TRBV11-2, the J call TRBJ2-7; 7 bases agree with TRBD1. CDR3 length equals 13 residues. Germline CDR1 and CDR2: SGHAT and FQNNGV. The V gene end was trimmed by 8 bases and the J gene end by 2 bases; junction bases not matched to a gene: 6. The CDR3 DNA reads TGTGCCAGCCAACAGGGGACAGCCTACGAGCAGTACTTC. Protein: CASQQGTAYEQYF.

This chain connects TRBV5-6 to TRBJ2-3; TRBD2 matches at 8 bases. J gave up 2 bases and V 4 bases, and 6 bases lay outside the gene matches. CDR3 length: 15 residues. Germline loops: CDR1 SGHDT, CDR2 YYEEEE. CDR3 coding DNA: TGTGCCAGCAGCGCGGGACTAGGTAACACAGATACGCAGTATTTT. It translates to CASSAGLGNTDTQYF.

The chain links TRBV28 to TRBJ2-1; D might be TRBD1 or TRBD2, each matching 5 bases. CDR1 is MDHEN, CDR2 SYDVKM, per germline. The V gene lost 4 bases and the J gene lost 7 bases, with 20 bases spanning the gap. The CDR3 runs to 16 residues. The CDR3 DNA reads as TGTGCCAGCAGTTCCGAATGGAGAGGGGTGGGAAATGAGCAGTTCTTC. Translating it yields CASSSEWRGVGNEQFF.

This clonotype occurred a few times. A much more abundant neighbour one base away suggests this may be a read error. This sequence joins TRBV11-3 and TRBJ2-4, with D tentatively TRBD1 or TRBD2 (5 bases each). CDR3 size: 15 residues. Germline V gene sequence: CDR1 SGHNT, CDR2 YENEEA. The CDR3 region is CASSVTGTSYNEQSF. The CDR3 coding sequence is TGTGCCAGCAGCGTCACCGGGACCTCGTACAATGAGCAGTCCTTC.